This record concerns one T cell receptor beta chain sequence. Many counts were recorded for this clonotype. Its specific antigen is unknown. The input lacks base qualities; no much larger clone sits a single base away. A distance of 8 bases separates the germline ends of V and J, which lose 5 bases and 3 bases respectively. CDR3 length: 13 amino acids, cysteine to phenylalanine. Only CDR3 DNA remains: 39 bases, in frame from the first base. The treatment or condition label, read with the paper, signifies: in vitro stimulation with specific CMV peptide epitopes to enrich CMV-specific T cells. This sample stems from a study of T cell repertoires in cytomegalovirus infection (dated by TCRdb to between 2018 and 2021). A note on the overall study: Recently identified HLA-C-restricted CMV epitopes, whose presentation resists viral immunomodulation, were targeted by peptide stimulations together with well-studied HLA-B-restricted epitopes. Donor HLA type was relevant to the analysis, because carriage of CMV infection together with the matching HLA type was indicated by public TCR beta signatures.

Instrument on record: Illumina HiSeq 1500. TCRdb handled the public reads itself, with Q25 trimming in fastp and clone calling in MiXCR, and kept productive beta chains. Identical CDR3 proteins give one entry, which carries the most common genes and DNA. Across this sample there are approximately 340,000 distinct CDR3 sequences, with 25% to 30% seen only once. The top ten hold 15% to 25% of the sample. What the research found in general, with its limitations: The ex vivo response was dominated by HLA-C-restricted CMV-specific TCR beta clonotypes, and the single most frequent clonotype in two of eight donors was supplied by these HLA-C-restricted clonotypes. Cumulative frequency of public TCR beta family members discriminated carriers of CMV infection plus the relevant HLA type in this cohort and an independent approximately 370-donor cohort.

The material was cultured PBMCs, obtained from culture after CMV antigen stimulation. The chain joins TRBV12-3 or TRBV12-4 to TRBJ1-5, and the D gene may be TRBD1, 6 bases matching. This receptor was taken from a human donor in good health (CMV status not recorded). Some clones in this sample may be carry-over from other donors' samples. The DNA sequence reads TGTGCCAGCAGTGGGACATCCAATCAGCCCCAGCATTTT. It encodes CASSGTSNQPQHF.